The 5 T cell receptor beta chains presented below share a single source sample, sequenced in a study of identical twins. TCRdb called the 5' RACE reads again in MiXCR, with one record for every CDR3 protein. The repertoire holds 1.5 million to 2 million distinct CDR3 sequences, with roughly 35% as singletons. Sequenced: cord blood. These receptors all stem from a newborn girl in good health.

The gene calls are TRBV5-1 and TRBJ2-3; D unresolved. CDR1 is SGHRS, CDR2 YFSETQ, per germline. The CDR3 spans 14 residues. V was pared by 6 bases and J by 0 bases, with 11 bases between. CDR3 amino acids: CASTIATSTDTQYF. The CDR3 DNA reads TGCGCCAGCACCATTGCAACCAGCACAGATACGCAGTATTTT.

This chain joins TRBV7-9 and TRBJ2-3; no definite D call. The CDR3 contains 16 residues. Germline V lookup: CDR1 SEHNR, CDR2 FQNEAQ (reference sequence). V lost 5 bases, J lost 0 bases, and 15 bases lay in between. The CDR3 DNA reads TGTGCCAGCAGCCCACAGAGATTCTCTAGCACAGATACGCAGTATTTT. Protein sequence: CASSPQRFSSTDTQYF. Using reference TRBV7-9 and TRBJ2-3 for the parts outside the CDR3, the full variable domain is DTGVSQNPRHKITKRGQNVTFRCDPISEHNRLYWYRQTLGQGPEFLTYFQNEAQLEKSRLLSDRFSAERPKGSFSTLEIQRTEQGDSAMYLCASSPQRFSSTDTQYFGPGTRLTVL.

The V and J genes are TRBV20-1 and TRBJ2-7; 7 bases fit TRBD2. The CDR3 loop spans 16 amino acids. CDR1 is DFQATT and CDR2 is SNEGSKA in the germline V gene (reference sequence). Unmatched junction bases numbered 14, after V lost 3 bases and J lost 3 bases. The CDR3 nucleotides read TGCAGTGCTAGTAGGTTCCCGGCTAGCGGACACTACGAGCAGTACTTC. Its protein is CSASRFPASGHYEQYF.

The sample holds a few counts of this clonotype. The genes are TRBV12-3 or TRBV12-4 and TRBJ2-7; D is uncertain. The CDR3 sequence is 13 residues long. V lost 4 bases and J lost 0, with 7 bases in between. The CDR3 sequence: CASSSTLSYEQYF. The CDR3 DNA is TGTGCCAGCAGTTCGACGCTCTCCTACGAGCAGTACTTC.

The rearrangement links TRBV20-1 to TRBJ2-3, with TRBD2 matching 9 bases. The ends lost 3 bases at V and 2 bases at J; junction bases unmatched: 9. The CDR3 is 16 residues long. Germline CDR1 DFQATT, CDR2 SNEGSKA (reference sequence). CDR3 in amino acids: CSASERGEEYTDTQYF. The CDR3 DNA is TGCAGTGCTAGCGAGCGGGGGGAAGAATACACAGATACGCAGTATTTT.